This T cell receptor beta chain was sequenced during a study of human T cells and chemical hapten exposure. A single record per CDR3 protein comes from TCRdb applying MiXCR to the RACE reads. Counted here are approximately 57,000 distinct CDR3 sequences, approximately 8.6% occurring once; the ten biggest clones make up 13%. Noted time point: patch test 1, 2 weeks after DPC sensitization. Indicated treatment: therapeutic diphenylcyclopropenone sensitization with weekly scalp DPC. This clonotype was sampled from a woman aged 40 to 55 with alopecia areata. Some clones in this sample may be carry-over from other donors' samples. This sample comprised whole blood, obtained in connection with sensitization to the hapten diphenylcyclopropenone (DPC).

The CDR3 bases are TGTGCCAGCTCACCCCCGTCCCGGACAGGGAGCGAGCAGTACTTC. Translated: CASSPPSRTGSEQYF. The V and J genes are TRBV18 and TRBJ2-7; 8 positions match TRBD1. The J segment lost 6 bases and the V segment lost 3 bases, leaving 10 bases of the junction unmatched. Germline V CDR1 and CDR2: KGHSH, LQKENI. This CDR3 is 15 amino acids long.